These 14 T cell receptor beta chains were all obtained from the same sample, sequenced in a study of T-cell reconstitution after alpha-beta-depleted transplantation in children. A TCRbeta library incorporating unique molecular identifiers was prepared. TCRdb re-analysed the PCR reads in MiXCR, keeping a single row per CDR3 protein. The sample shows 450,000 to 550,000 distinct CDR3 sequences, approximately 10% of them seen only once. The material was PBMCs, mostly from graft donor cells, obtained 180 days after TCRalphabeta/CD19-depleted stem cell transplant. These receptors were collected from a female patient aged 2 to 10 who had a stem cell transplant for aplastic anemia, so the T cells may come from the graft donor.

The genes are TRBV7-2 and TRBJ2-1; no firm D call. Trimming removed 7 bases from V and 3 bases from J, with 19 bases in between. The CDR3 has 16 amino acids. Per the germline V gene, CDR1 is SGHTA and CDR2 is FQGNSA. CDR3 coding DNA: TGTGCCAGCATCGAGTATAGCACACTACACTACAATGAGCAGTTCTTC. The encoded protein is CASIEYSTLHYNEQFF. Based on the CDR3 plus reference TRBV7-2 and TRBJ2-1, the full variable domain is GAGVSQSPSNKVTEKGKDVELRCDPISGHTALYWYRQSLGQGLEFLIYFQGNSAPDKSGLPSDRFSAERTGGSVSTLTIQRTQQEDSAVYLCASIEYSTLHYNEQFFGPGTRLTVL.

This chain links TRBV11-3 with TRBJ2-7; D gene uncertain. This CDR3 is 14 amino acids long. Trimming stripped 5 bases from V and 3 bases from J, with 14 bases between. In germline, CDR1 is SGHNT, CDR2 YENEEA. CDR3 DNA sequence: TGTGCCAGCAGCCCCTCGGGCATTTACTACGAGCAGTACGTC. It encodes CASSPSGIYYEQYV.

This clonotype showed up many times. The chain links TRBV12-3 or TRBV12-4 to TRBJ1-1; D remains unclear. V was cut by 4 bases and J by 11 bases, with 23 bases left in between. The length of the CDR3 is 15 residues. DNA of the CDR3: TGTGCCAGCAGTTCGAGGGCCCTCACGGTGTCGACGGCTTTCTTT. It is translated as CASSSRALTVSTAFF.

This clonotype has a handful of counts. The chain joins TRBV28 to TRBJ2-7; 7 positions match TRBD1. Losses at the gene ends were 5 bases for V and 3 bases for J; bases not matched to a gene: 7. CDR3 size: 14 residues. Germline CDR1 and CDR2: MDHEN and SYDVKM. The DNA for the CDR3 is TGTGCCAGCAGTCCGCCGGGACAGATCTACGAGCAGTACTTC. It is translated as CASSPPGQIYEQYF.

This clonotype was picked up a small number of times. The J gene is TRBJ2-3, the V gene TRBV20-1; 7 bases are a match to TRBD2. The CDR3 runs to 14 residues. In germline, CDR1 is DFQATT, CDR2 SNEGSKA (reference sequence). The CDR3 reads CGAGTLAGTDTQYF. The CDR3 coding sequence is TGCGGAGCAGGGACTCTAGCGGGCACAGATACGCAGTATTTT.

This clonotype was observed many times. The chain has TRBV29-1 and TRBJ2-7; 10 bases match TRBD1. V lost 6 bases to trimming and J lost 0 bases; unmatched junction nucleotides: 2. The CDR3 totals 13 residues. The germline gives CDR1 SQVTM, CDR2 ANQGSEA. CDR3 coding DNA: TGCAGCGTGGGACAGGGGAGCTCCTACGAGCAGTACTTC. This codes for CSVGQGSSYEQYF.

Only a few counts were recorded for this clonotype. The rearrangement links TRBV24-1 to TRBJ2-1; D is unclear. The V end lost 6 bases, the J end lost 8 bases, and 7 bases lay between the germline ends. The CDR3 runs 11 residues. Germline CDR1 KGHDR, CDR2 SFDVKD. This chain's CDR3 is CATSNSDEQFF. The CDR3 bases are TGTGCCACCAGTAACAGCGATGAGCAGTTCTTC.

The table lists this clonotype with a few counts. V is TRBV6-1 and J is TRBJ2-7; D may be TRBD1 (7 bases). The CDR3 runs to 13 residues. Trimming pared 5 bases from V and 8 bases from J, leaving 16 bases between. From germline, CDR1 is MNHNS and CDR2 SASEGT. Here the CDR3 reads CASSPRGTDKQYV. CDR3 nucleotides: TGTGCCAGCAGTCCTCGGGGGACAGATAAGCAGTACGTC.

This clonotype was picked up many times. CDR3 nucleotides: TGTGCCAGCAGTTTAGGGGCTAGGCCATACGAGCAGTACTTC. It translates to CASSLGARPYEQYF. The genes are TRBV12-3 or TRBV12-4 and TRBJ2-7, with D uncertain. The CDR3 length is 14 residues. V was shortened by 1 base and J by 4 bases, with 11 bases between the two germline ends.

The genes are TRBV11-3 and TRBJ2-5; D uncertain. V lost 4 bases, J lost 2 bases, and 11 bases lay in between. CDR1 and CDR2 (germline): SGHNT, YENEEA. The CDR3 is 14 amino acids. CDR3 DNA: TGTGCCAGCAGCTGGACCGGGTTTCAAGAGACCCAGTACTTC. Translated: CASSWTGFQETQYF.

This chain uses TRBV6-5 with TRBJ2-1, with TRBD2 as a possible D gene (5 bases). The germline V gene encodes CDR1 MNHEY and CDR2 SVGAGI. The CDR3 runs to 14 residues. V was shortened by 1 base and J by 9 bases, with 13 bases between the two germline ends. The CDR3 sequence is CASSYLLGRGEQFF. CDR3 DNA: TGTGCCAGCAGTTACTTACTAGGCCGAGGTGAGCAGTTCTTC.

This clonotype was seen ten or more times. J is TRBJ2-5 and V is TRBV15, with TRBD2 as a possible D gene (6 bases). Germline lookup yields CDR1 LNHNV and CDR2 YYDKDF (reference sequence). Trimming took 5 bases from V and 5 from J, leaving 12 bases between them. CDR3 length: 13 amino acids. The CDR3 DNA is TGTGCCACCAGCCCATTTGCGGGGGAGACCCAGTACTTC. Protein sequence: CATSPFAGETQYF.

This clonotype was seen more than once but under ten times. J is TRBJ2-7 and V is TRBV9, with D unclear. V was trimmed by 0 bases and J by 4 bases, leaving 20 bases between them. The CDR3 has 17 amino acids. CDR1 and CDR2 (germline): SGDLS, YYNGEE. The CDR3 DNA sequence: TGTGCCAGCAGCGTAGCTTCCCAGGTGCGGTTTGGATACGAGCAGTACTTC. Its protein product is CASSVASQVRFGYEQYF.

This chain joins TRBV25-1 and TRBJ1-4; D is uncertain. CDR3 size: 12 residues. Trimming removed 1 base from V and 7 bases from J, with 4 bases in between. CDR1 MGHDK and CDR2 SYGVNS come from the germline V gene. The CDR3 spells CASSELSEKLFF. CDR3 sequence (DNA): TGTGCCAGCAGTGAATTAAGTGAAAAACTGTTTTTT.